This T cell receptor beta chain was obtained from a study of T cells in Graves' hyperthyroidism and ophthalmopathy. In the study overall: Peripheral blood was drawn at first diagnosis, prior to all treatment. Study conclusions and caveats: The model made its ophthalmopathy prediction, and onset followed a median about 6.8 months later.

CDR1 is MDHEN, CDR2 SYDVKM, per germline. V gave up 11 bases and J gave up 7 bases, with 24 bases separating them. The CDR3 runs to 14 residues. Amplified TCR beta CDR3 regions derived from RNA transcripts. HTBI primers were employed in a first-round RT-PCR of the TCR CDR3. Each CDR3 protein gets one entry after TCRdb re-called the multiplex PCR reads with MiXCR. Of about 400,000 distinct CDR3 sequences detected, approximately 14% appear once; the ten largest clones hold approximately 13%. The study based diagnoses on clinical symptoms, serum thyroxine and TRAb, thyroid ultrasound and orbital computed tomography. PBMCs came from more than 8.5 ml fresh peripheral blood. On this clonotype itself: The antigen is unknown. A much bigger clone sits one base away, suggesting this may be a read error.

This chain links TRBV28 with TRBJ2-7; D tentatively reads TRBD1 or TRBD2 (5 bases each). Sequencing was performed on blood. The receptor was derived from a man aged 18-30 years with Graves' ophthalmopathy. CDR3 nucleotide sequence: TGTGCCGAGGGGCCAGGGTACGGAGACGAGGAGCAGTACTTC. It encodes CAEGPGYGDEEQYF.